This TCR beta chain came from a study of breast tumors, draining lymph nodes, adjacent tissues. Samples came from axillary lymph nodes draining the breast cancer. Per the germline V gene, CDR1 is MGHDK and CDR2 is SYGVNS. V lost 4 bases and J 2 bases, leaving 18 bases between the germline ends. This CDR3 is 16 amino acids long. MiXCR, applied by TCRdb to the multiplex PCR reads, yields one record per CDR3 protein. Of about 110,000 distinct CDR3 sequences in the sample, more than 25% were seen once. The chain joins TRBV25-1 to TRBJ2-7, with a possible D match to TRBD1 (6 bases). What was sequenced was axillary lymph node tissue. The TCR sequence derives from a female donor with breast cancer. Some clones in this sample may be carry-over from other donors' samples. In DNA, the CDR3 is TGTGCCAGCAGTGGACCCCGGGACACCGCTACCTACGAGCAGTACTTC. This codes for CASSGPRDTATYEQYF.